The clone carrying this T cell receptor (beta chain) has more than one count but fewer than ten. The antigen is unknown. These data originate in a study of identical twins. Study-level points and caveats: One should note that invariant MAIT and iNKT cells could partly confound zero-insertion analyses. For out-of-frame beta sequences, excess twin sharing was weaker.

TCRdb processed the 5' RACE reads anew with MiXCR; each CDR3 protein has one entry. The table records around 550,000 distinct CDR3 sequences, 15% of them present only once. V shed 2 bases and J 4 bases; nucleotides not matched to a gene: 5. Germline V gene sequence: CDR1 ENHRY, CDR2 SYGVKD. This CDR3 has 14 amino acids. These data also formed part of another study, on yellow fever vaccine responses in identical twins.

The chain is built from TRBV10-3 and TRBJ2-7; 7 bases are shared with TRBD2. The sequence was obtained from a young woman in good health. The sample taken for sequencing was CD4+ T cells sorted from blood. DNA for the CDR3: TGTGCCATCAGTGAGCTTTCTAGCGGATACGAGCAGTACTTC. Translated, it gives CAISELSSGYEQYF.